The rows below give T cell receptor beta chains drawn from one sample of a study of CD8 T cells in ankylosing spondylitis. TCRdb re-derived calls from the 5' RACE reads in MiXCR, one entry per CDR3 protein. The repertoire consists of 500,000 to 650,000 distinct CDR3 sequences, with 5.3% occurring once and the leading ten covering roughly 3.2%. Source material: blood, either unsorted or a sorted T cell fraction (not recorded which). These TCRs come from a male donor with ankylosing spondylitis. Each CDR3 is given with its conserved first and last residue. Each record gives: J gene, D gene, clone size, V gene, CDR3 protein, CDR3 DNA. D genes are given only for firm matches. Part of the rows lack a size; the others show once, few, many or a class for expanded clones.

j_call: TRBJ2-3
d_call: TRBD2
clone_size: NA
v_call: TRBV20-1
cdr3_aa: CSASQTSGGPDTQYF
cdr3_nt: TGCAGTGCTAGTCAGACTAGCGGGGGGCCAGATACGCAGTATTTT

j_call: TRBJ2-1
d_call: TRBD1
clone_size: many
v_call: TRBV4-2
cdr3_aa: CASSLLGQGYNEQFF
cdr3_nt: TGTGCCAGCAGCCTCTTGGGACAGGGGTACAATGAGCAGTTCTTC

j_call: TRBJ2-6
d_call: NA
clone_size: once
v_call: TRBV6-2/TRBV6-3
cdr3_aa: CASRKWQTGANVLTF
cdr3_nt: TGTGCCAGCAGAAAGTGGCAGACCGGGGCCAACGTCCTGACTTTC

j_call: TRBJ1-5
d_call: NA
clone_size: many
v_call: TRBV20-1
cdr3_aa: CSAADRTHGNQPQHF
cdr3_nt: TGCAGTGCTGCTGACAGAACCCACGGGAATCAGCCCCAGCATTTT

j_call: TRBJ1-1
d_call: NA
clone_size: many
v_call: TRBV29-1
cdr3_aa: CSVVGNTEAFF
cdr3_nt: TGCAGCGTTGTCGGGAACACTGAAGCTTTCTTT

j_call: TRBJ2-3
d_call: TRBD2
clone_size: NA
v_call: TRBV20-1
cdr3_aa: CSAGGLAGYTTQYF
cdr3_nt: TGCAGTGCTGGGGGACTAGCGGGATACACGACGCAGTATTTT

j_call: TRBJ1-2
d_call: NA
clone_size: NA
v_call: TRBV7-2
cdr3_aa: CASSIGTGENGYTF
cdr3_nt: TGTGCCAGCAGTATTGGCACCGGTGAGAATGGCTACACCTTC

j_call: TRBJ1-1
d_call: NA
clone_size: many
v_call: TRBV6-2/TRBV6-3
cdr3_aa: CASSPHQTGTEAFF
cdr3_nt: TGTGCCAGCAGCCCCCATCAAACGGGGACTGAAGCTTTCTTT

j_call: TRBJ2-2
d_call: NA
clone_size: many
v_call: TRBV6-2/TRBV6-3
cdr3_aa: CASSSLTLAGTGELFF
cdr3_nt: TGTGCCAGCAGTTCCTTGACACTCGCGGGCACCGGGGAGCTGTTTTTT

j_call: TRBJ2-6
d_call: NA
clone_size: NA
v_call: TRBV20-1
cdr3_aa: CSASLYSGANVLTF
cdr3_nt: TGCAGTGCTAGTTTGTACTCTGGGGCCAACGTCCTGACTTTC

j_call: TRBJ2-2
d_call: NA
clone_size: many
v_call: TRBV10-3
cdr3_aa: CAISGIGWNHTGELFF
cdr3_nt: TGTGCCATCAGTGGGATAGGATGGAACCACACCGGGGAGCTGTTTTTT

j_call: TRBJ2-3
d_call: NA
clone_size: many
v_call: TRBV5-1
cdr3_aa: CASSLGVSEADTQYF
cdr3_nt: TGCGCCAGCAGCTTGGGAGTTAGCGAAGCAGATACGCAGTATTTT

j_call: TRBJ1-2
d_call: TRBD1
clone_size: many
v_call: TRBV4-2
cdr3_aa: CASSQVPPGQGDGYTF
cdr3_nt: TGTGCCAGCAGCCAAGTCCCTCCGGGACAGGGGGATGGCTACACCTTC

j_call: TRBJ2-3
d_call: NA
clone_size: many
v_call: TRBV7-9
cdr3_aa: CASRWDPSEDTDTQYF
cdr3_nt: TGTGCCAGCAGATGGGACCCCTCTGAGGACACAGATACGCAGTATTTT

j_call: TRBJ2-1
d_call: NA
clone_size: many
v_call: TRBV28
cdr3_aa: CASSPFGTTYNEQFF
cdr3_nt: TGTGCCAGCAGCCCCTTCGGGACCACCTACAATGAGCAGTTCTTC

j_call: TRBJ2-7
d_call: NA
clone_size: many
v_call: TRBV5-1
cdr3_aa: CASSLVWGERSYEQYF
cdr3_nt: TGCGCCAGCAGCTTGGTCTGGGGAGAACGGTCCTACGAGCAGTACTTC

j_call: TRBJ2-6
d_call: NA
clone_size: many
v_call: TRBV9
cdr3_aa: CASSVGVLGRPGANVLTF
cdr3_nt: TGTGCCAGCAGCGTAGGGGTTCTGGGGAGACCTGGGGCCAACGTCCTGACTTTC

j_call: TRBJ1-1
d_call: NA
clone_size: many
v_call: TRBV7-2
cdr3_aa: CAGRKAPVAEAFF
cdr3_nt: TGTGCCGGAAGGAAGGCCCCGGTCGCTGAAGCTTTCTTT

j_call: TRBJ1-2
d_call: TRBD1
clone_size: many
v_call: TRBV5-1
cdr3_aa: CASGPGQDLFGYTF
cdr3_nt: TGCGCCAGCGGCCCGGGACAGGACCTCTTCGGCTACACCTTC

j_call: TRBJ2-1
d_call: TRBD2
clone_size: many
v_call: TRBV7-9
cdr3_aa: CASSLSGIYNEQFF
cdr3_nt: TGTGCCAGCAGCTTAAGCGGGATATACAATGAGCAGTTCTTC

j_call: TRBJ2-5
d_call: TRBD2
clone_size: many
v_call: TRBV12-3/TRBV12-4
cdr3_aa: CASSGGVGSQETQYF
cdr3_nt: TGTGCCAGCAGTGGGGGGGTGGGCAGTCAAGAGACCCAGTACTTC

j_call: TRBJ2-5
d_call: NA
clone_size: NA
v_call: TRBV7-2
cdr3_aa: CASGPRGGQETQYF
cdr3_nt: TGTGCCAGCGGGCCCAGGGGAGGACAAGAGACCCAGTACTTC

j_call: TRBJ2-7
d_call: NA
clone_size: many
v_call: TRBV20-1
cdr3_aa: CSARDQQATYEQYF
cdr3_nt: TGCAGTGCTAGAGATCAGCAGGCCACCTACGAGCAGTACTTC

j_call: TRBJ1-5
d_call: TRBD1
clone_size: many
v_call: TRBV12-3/TRBV12-4
cdr3_aa: CASSHAYRDRADQPQHF
cdr3_nt: TGTGCCAGCAGTCACGCATACCGGGACAGGGCAGATCAGCCCCAGCATTTT

j_call: TRBJ1-4
d_call: NA
clone_size: many
v_call: TRBV20-1
cdr3_aa: CSARDKGWEEKLFF
cdr3_nt: TGCAGTGCTAGAGATAAGGGGTGGGAAGAAAAACTGTTTTTT

j_call: TRBJ2-7
d_call: TRBD1
clone_size: few
v_call: TRBV5-5
cdr3_aa: CASSFPLTGSSYEQYF
cdr3_nt: TGTGCCAGCAGCTTCCCGTTGACAGGGAGCTCCTACGAGCAGTACTTC

j_call: TRBJ1-6
d_call: NA
clone_size: many
v_call: TRBV6-1
cdr3_aa: CASSEWGFSPLHF
cdr3_nt: TGTGCCAGCAGTGAATGGGGGTTTTCACCCCTCCACTTT

j_call: TRBJ2-5
d_call: NA
clone_size: NA
v_call: TRBV7-6
cdr3_aa: CASSLNVGTLQETQYF
cdr3_nt: TGTGCCAGCAGCTTAAATGTAGGGACCTTACAAGAGACCCAGTACTTC

j_call: TRBJ2-7
d_call: NA
clone_size: few
v_call: TRBV25-1
cdr3_aa: CATWGDTSYEQYF
cdr3_nt: TGTGCCACTTGGGGGGACACCAGCTACGAGCAGTACTTC

j_call: TRBJ1-2
d_call: TRBD1
clone_size: many
v_call: TRBV4-3
cdr3_aa: CASSQDRTGVRSKGYTF
cdr3_nt: TGCGCCAGCAGCCAAGACCGGACAGGGGTTAGAAGTAAGGGCTACACCTTC

j_call: TRBJ1-2
d_call: NA
clone_size: many
v_call: TRBV12-3/TRBV12-4
cdr3_aa: CASSQQGFGGYTF
cdr3_nt: TGTGCCAGCAGTCAACAGGGTTTTGGTGGCTACACCTTC

j_call: TRBJ2-1
d_call: TRBD2
clone_size: few
v_call: TRBV20-1
cdr3_aa: CSARSLAGDFYNEQFF
cdr3_nt: TGCAGTGCCAGGTCACTAGCGGGAGACTTTTACAATGAGCAGTTCTTC

j_call: TRBJ2-2
d_call: TRBD2
clone_size: many
v_call: TRBV12-3/TRBV12-4
cdr3_aa: CASSFKREALNTGELFF
cdr3_nt: TGTGCCAGCAGTTTTAAGCGGGAGGCCCTGAACACCGGGGAGCTGTTTTTT

j_call: TRBJ1-2
d_call: TRBD1
clone_size: NA
v_call: TRBV10-3
cdr3_aa: CAISGWTGEESGYTF
cdr3_nt: TGTGCCATCAGTGGATGGACAGGGGAAGAGAGTGGCTACACCTTC

j_call: TRBJ1-6
d_call: NA
clone_size: many
v_call: TRBV12-3/TRBV12-4
cdr3_aa: CASNQGSAYPLHF
cdr3_nt: TGTGCCAGCAATCAAGGTTCGGCGTATCCCCTCCACTTT

j_call: TRBJ1-1
d_call: NA
clone_size: many
v_call: TRBV5-1
cdr3_aa: CASSSRELNTEAFF
cdr3_nt: TGCGCCAGCAGCTCCCGGGAGTTGAACACTGAAGCTTTCTTT

j_call: TRBJ2-5
d_call: NA
clone_size: many
v_call: TRBV12-3/TRBV12-4
cdr3_aa: CASSPEVGTQYF
cdr3_nt: TGTGCCAGCAGCCCCGAAGTAGGGACCCAGTACTTC

j_call: TRBJ1-2
d_call: TRBD1
clone_size: NA
v_call: TRBV7-2
cdr3_aa: CASSPDRQGFFSGYTF
cdr3_nt: TGTGCCAGCAGCCCGGATAGACAGGGTTTCTTTTCGGGCTACACCTTC

j_call: TRBJ2-7
d_call: TRBD1
clone_size: NA
v_call: TRBV9
cdr3_aa: CASSPRDRDSEQYF
cdr3_nt: TGTGCCAGCAGCCCCCGGGACAGGGATAGCGAGCAGTACTTC

j_call: TRBJ1-2
d_call: NA
clone_size: many
v_call: TRBV15
cdr3_aa: CATSRDLLAGGNGYTF
cdr3_nt: TGTGCCACCAGCAGAGATTTACTGGCCGGGGGCAATGGCTACACCTTC

j_call: TRBJ1-5
d_call: TRBD1
clone_size: many
v_call: TRBV5-6
cdr3_aa: CASSFRQGIEQPQHF
cdr3_nt: TGTGCCAGCAGCTTCCGACAGGGGATAGAGCAGCCCCAGCATTTT

j_call: TRBJ2-7
d_call: TRBD2
clone_size: NA
v_call: TRBV3-1
cdr3_aa: CASSQDPYQRGAYEQYF
cdr3_nt: TGTGCCAGCAGCCAAGATCCGTACCAGCGGGGGGCCTACGAGCAGTACTTC

j_call: TRBJ2-3
d_call: NA
clone_size: many
v_call: TRBV9
cdr3_aa: CASSVGLQTDTQYF
cdr3_nt: TGTGCCAGCAGCGTGGGACTTCAAACAGATACGCAGTATTTT

j_call: TRBJ2-2
d_call: NA
clone_size: few
v_call: TRBV12-3/TRBV12-4
cdr3_aa: CASRPLGLTSGELFF
cdr3_nt: TGTGCCAGCAGACCTTTGGGGCTGACATCTGGGGAGCTGTTTTTT

j_call: TRBJ2-5
d_call: NA
clone_size: few
v_call: TRBV29-1
cdr3_aa: CSARGTFGVETQYF
cdr3_nt: TGCAGCGCCCGAGGGACTTTTGGGGTAGAGACCCAGTACTTC

j_call: TRBJ1-5
d_call: TRBD1
clone_size: once
v_call: TRBV6-1
cdr3_aa: CASRPNRGLNNQPQHF
cdr3_nt: TGTGCCAGCAGACCAAACAGGGGGCTGAACAATCAGCCCCAGCATTTT

j_call: TRBJ1-5
d_call: NA
clone_size: many
v_call: TRBV10-3
cdr3_aa: CAISESSREQPQHF
cdr3_nt: TGTGCCATCAGTGAGTCTTCACGAGAACAGCCCCAGCATTTT

j_call: TRBJ2-1
d_call: NA
clone_size: many
v_call: TRBV5-5
cdr3_aa: CASSFVLGRAGNNEQFF
cdr3_nt: TGTGCCAGCAGCTTCGTTTTGGGCAGGGCGGGAAACAATGAGCAGTTCTTC